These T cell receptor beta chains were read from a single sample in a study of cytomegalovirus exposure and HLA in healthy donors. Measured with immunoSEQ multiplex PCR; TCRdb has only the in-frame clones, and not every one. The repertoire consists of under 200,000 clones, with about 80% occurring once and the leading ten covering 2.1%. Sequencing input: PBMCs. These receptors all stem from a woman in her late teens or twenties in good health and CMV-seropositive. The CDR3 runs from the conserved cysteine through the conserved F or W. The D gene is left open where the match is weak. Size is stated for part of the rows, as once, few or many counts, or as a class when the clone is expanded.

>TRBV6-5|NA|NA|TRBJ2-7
TGTGCCAGCAGTGAACTCAGGGACTCCTACGAGCAGTACTTC
CASSELRDSYEQYF
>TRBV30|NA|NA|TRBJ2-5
TGTGCCTGGAGTGTATTTCAGCAAGAGACCCAGTACTTC
CAWSVFQQETQYF
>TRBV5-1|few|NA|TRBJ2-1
TGCGCCAGCAGCTTGACCACTCGGGACAATGAGCAGTTCTTC
CASSLTTRDNEQFF
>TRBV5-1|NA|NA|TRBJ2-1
TGCGCCAGCCACAAATCGGGGGATTACAATGAGCAGTTCTTC
CASHKSGDYNEQFF
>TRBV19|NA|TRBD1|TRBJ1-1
TGTGCCAGTAGTCCAAGACAGGGACTCCAGGTCGAAGCTTTCTTT
CASSPRQGLQVEAFF
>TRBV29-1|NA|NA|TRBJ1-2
TGCAGCGTCCATCGCGGGGGTGCTGCCTATGGCTACACCTTC
CSVHRGGAAYGYTF
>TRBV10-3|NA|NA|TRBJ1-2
TGTGCCATCAGTGATTTCCGGGGAGGCTACACCTTC
CAISDFRGGYTF
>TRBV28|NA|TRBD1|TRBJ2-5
TGTGCCAGCAGTCCTCTAGTCCCGGGACAGGGGTCGGGGGAAGAGACCCAGTACTTC
CASSPLVPGQGSGEETQYF
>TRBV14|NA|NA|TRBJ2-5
TGTGCCAGCAGCCGAGCAGGTCTTCAAGAGACCCAGTACTTC
CASSRAGLQETQYF
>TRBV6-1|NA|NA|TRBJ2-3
TGTGCCAGCCTAAGTACCAGCACAGATACGCAGTATTTT
CASLSTSTDTQYF
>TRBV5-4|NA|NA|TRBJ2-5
TGTGCCAGCAGGAGGGACCAAGAGACCCAGTACTTC
CASRRDQETQYF
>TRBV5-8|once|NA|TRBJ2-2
TGTGCCAGCAGCTGGGGGCGACAGGCGGGGGAGCCCGGGGAGCTGTTTTTT
CASSWGRQAGEPGELFF
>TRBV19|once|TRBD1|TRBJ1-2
TGTGCCAGTAGTGGCTCGGGACAGGGGCGGTATGGCTACACCTTC
CASSGSGQGRYGYTF
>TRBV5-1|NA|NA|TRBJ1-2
TGCGCCAGCAGCTTACCGACAGGCTATGGCTACACCTTC
CASSLPTGYGYTF